This T cell receptor beta chain was documented in a study of blood T cell repertoires in COVID-19. Study-wide background: Whether acute or convalescent, the COVID-19 samples came from the United States, Italy and Spain. Nucleic acid was either cDNA or gDNA, and it came from T cells, B-cell-depleted T cells, or PBMCs.

In the original processing: Estimation of nucleated cell counts relied on the amplification of reference gene primers. The protocol was immunoSEQ multiplex PCR, while the TCRdb copy is restricted to in-frame clones and leaves out a portion. The V and J calls and clone size were taken over from that table, and D and trimming were inferred from the DNA. Of around 130,000 clones in the sample, roughly 72% were seen once. V was shortened by 0 bases and J by 6 bases, with 16 bases between the two germline ends. The V gene's germline CDR1 is SGDLS and CDR2 YYNGEE. The CDR3 covers 15 residues. This clone was seen just once.

The sequenced sample consisted of peripheral blood. This clonotype was sampled from a human donor in a cohort sampled during active COVID-19. The chain employs TRBV9 and TRBJ2-7; tentatively, D is TRBD1 (6 bases). CDR3 sequence (DNA): TGTGCCAGCAGCGTAGCCGGACAGCCCCCCTCCGAGCAGTACTTC. It specifies CASSVAGQPPSEQYF.